This record concerns one TCR beta chain sequence. What it binds is not known. This record belongs to a study of cytomegalovirus exposure and HLA in healthy donors. V shed 5 bases and J 4 bases; nucleotides not matched to a gene: 7. The CDR3 loop spans 15 amino acids. Germline assignment: CDR1 MNHNS and CDR2 SASEGT. From the roughly 110-subject validation cohort, which was separate from the roughly 670-subject first cohort, the donors were drawn. Whole-study findings and limits: The dataset shows that most TCR sequences were rare, while some public TCRs occurred in many donors.

Sequencing was performed with immunoSEQ multiplex PCR; in TCRdb, only in-frame clones are kept and a portion is missing. This table holds over 120,000 clones, approximately 94% found once. The sequenced sample was PBMCs. The genes are TRBV6-1 and TRBJ1-5; 8 positions agree with TRBD1. The sequence came from a man in his late teens or twenties in good health and CMV-seropositive. CDR3 region: CASSKRTGPNQPQHF. For the CDR3, the DNA is TGTGCCAGCAGTAAGAGGACAGGGCCTAATCAGCCCCAGCATTTT.